Below are 12 T cell receptor beta chains sequenced from a single sample in a study of T cell responses to AZD1222 COVID-19 vaccine. Here immunoSEQ multiplex PCR was the method, and the copy in TCRdb shows in-frame clones only, minus some. This table holds more than 120,000 clones, 88% found once. The material sequenced was peripheral blood, taken 28 days after the second dose of the MenACWY control vaccine. These receptor sequences come from an adult who received the MenACWY meningococcal vaccine as a control.

This chain uses TRBV7-2 with TRBJ2-6; possible D gene TRBD1, 6 bases. The V gene lost 5 bases and the J gene lost 4 bases, with 9 bases spanning the gap. The length of the CDR3 is 14 residues. Germline V gene data show CDR1 as SGHTA and CDR2 as FQGNSA. The CDR3 protein is CASSPGAGANVLTF. CDR3 nucleotides: TGTGCCAGCAGCCCAGGGGCCGGGGCCAACGTCCTGACTTTC.

This chain's CDR3 is CASSLAPGSTDTQYF. DNA for the CDR3: TGTGCCAGCAGCTTAGCTCCTGGATCCACAGATACGCAGTATTTT. The chain recombines TRBV7-2 with TRBJ2-3; no firm D call. The CDR3 extends over 15 amino acids. The germline CDR1 and CDR2 sequences are SGHTA and FQGNSA. Trimming pared 0 bases from V and 2 bases from J, leaving 9 bases between.

V gene TRBV5-4 combines with J gene TRBJ2-7; a weak D match, TRBD1 (5 bases). CDR1 SGHNT and CDR2 YYREEE come from the germline V gene (reference sequence). Trimming pared 2 bases from V and 2 bases from J, leaving 11 bases between. The CDR3 contains 14 residues. The CDR3 coding sequence is TGTGCCAGCAGCTTTAGGGGTGTCACCTACGAGCAGTACTTC. Its protein is CASSFRGVTYEQYF.

The CDR3, as DNA: TGTGCCAGTAGTATAAGGCGGGGGAACACTGAAGCTTTCTTT. Protein product: CASSIRRGNTEAFF. This chain uses TRBV19 with TRBJ1-1; D not resolved. V was clipped by 2 bases and J by 1 base, with 8 bases between them. The CDR3 is 14 residues long. Germline V gives CDR1 LNHDA, CDR2 SQIVND (reference sequence).

The chain recombines TRBV6-5 with TRBJ1-1; D is possibly TRBD1 (5 bases). Germline V gives CDR1 MNHEY, CDR2 SVGAGI. The length of the CDR3 is 14 residues. Trimming took off 2 bases at V and 4 bases at J, with 11 bases between the two ends. CDR3 nucleotides: TGTGCCAGCAGTTACAGGGGAGATGGCACTGAAGCTTTCTTT. Translation: CASSYRGDGTEAFF.

The chain joins TRBV10-3 to TRBJ1-5, with 9 bases matching TRBD1. V shed 6 bases, J shed 6 bases, and the junction held 6 bases outside the gene matches. Germline V gene data show CDR1 as ENHRY and CDR2 as SYGVKD. The CDR3 length is 14 residues. CDR3 amino acids: CAIRGGQGGQPQHF. Here the CDR3 DNA reads TGTGCCATCAGGGGGGGACAGGGCGGTCAGCCCCAGCATTTT.

This clone showed up just a few times. This sequence joins TRBV6-4 and TRBJ1-1; D unresolved. This CDR3 spans 14 amino acids. Germline CDR1 MRHNA, CDR2 SNTAGT. The V end was cut by 0 bases, the J end by 1 base, with 6 bases between. CDR3 in DNA: TGTGCCAGCAGTGACTCGGACGGGAACACTGAAGCTTTCTTT. The encoded protein is CASSDSDGNTEAFF.

The chain is built from TRBV13 and TRBJ1-2; maybe TRBD1 (5 bases). V was cut by 2 bases and J by 3 bases, with 13 bases left in between. This CDR3 is 15 amino acids long. Germline V CDR1 and CDR2: PRHDT, FYEKMQ (reference sequence). CDR3 coding DNA: TGTGCCAGCAGCTTATTGTATGTAGGGGACTATGGCTACACCTTC. Translation gives CASSLLYVGDYGYTF.

The chain is built from TRBV29-1 and TRBJ2-7; the D gene is possibly TRBD1 (6 bases). Germline V lookup: CDR1 SQVTM, CDR2 ANQGSEA. The CDR3 covers 12 residues. Trimming left V 3 bases short and J 2 bases short, with 8 bases between. In nucleotides, the CDR3 is TGCAGCGTTGATCAGGGGACCTACGAGCAGTACTTC. Amino acid sequence: CSVDQGTYEQYF.

V and J are TRBV24-1 and TRBJ2-1; tentatively, D is TRBD2 (6 bases). The length of the CDR3 is 18 residues. Germline lookup yields CDR1 KGHDR and CDR2 SFDVKD. The ends were cut back, 6 bases at V and 8 bases at J, with 28 bases in the middle. This CDR3 reads CATSPRTITGAHGDEQFF. In DNA form, the CDR3 reads TGTGCCACCAGTCCGAGGACTATAACGGGAGCCCACGGGGATGAGCAGTTCTTC.

This chain joins TRBV19 and TRBJ2-1; D gene unclear. Germline CDR1 is LNHDA and CDR2 is SQIVND (reference sequence). With 5 bases removed from V and 0 bases from J, the gap between germline ends came to 8 bases. This CDR3 has 14 amino acids. Here the CDR3 DNA reads TGTGCCAGTAGTGGCAAGCACTCCTACAATGAGCAGTTCTTC. It is translated as CASSGKHSYNEQFF. The variable domain in full, with the rest retrieved from reference TRBV19 and TRBJ2-1, is DGGITQSPKYLFRKEGQNVTLSCEQNLNHDAMYWYRQDPGQGLRLIYYSQIVNDFQKGDIAEGYSVSREKKESFPLTVTSAQKNPTAFYLCASSGKHSYNEQFFGPGTRLTVL.

The chain is built from TRBV2 and TRBJ1-1; the D is unclear. This CDR3 is built from 11 residues. Germline CDR1 is SNHLY and CDR2 is FYNNEI. V lost 6 bases, J lost 5 bases, and 7 bases lay in between. The CDR3 DNA is TGTGCCAGCAGGGAAAGGACTGAAGCTTTCTTT. Residues: CASRERTEAFF.